The table lists the clone carrying this T cell receptor (beta chain) with a count of one. The data were obtained in a study of blood T cell repertoires in COVID-19. The wider study: There were acute and convalescent COVID-19 samples, and they came from the United States, Italy and Spain. T cells, B-cell-depleted T cells, or PBMCs provided the cDNA or gDNA that served as material.

In the study's own analysis: Amplification with reference gene primers provided the estimates of nucleated cell counts. Repertoires were generated with immunoSEQ multiplex PCR, while TCRdb's copy carries only in-frame clones and drops some. The V and J calls and clone size were taken over from that table, and D and trimming were inferred from the DNA. The repertoire has about 70,000 clones, about four fifths of them found once; the top ten carry roughly 0.83%. This CDR3 is built from 16 residues. V shed 4 bases and J shed 0 bases, with 13 bases lying between them. Germline V lookup: CDR1 SGDLS, CDR2 YYNGEE.

This sequence joins TRBV9 and TRBJ2-2; weak D call: TRBD1 (6 bases). The sample taken for sequencing was peripheral blood. This receptor was identified in a woman aged 70-85 years with acute or convalescent COVID-19. Here the CDR3 DNA reads TGTGCCAGCAGCACCCAAACAGGGTCGAACACCGGGGAGCTGTTTTTT. It yields the protein CASSTQTGSNTGELFF.